This entry is about one T cell receptor beta chain. Looked up from germline, CDR1 is SGHDN and CDR2 is FVKESK. The V and J ends lost 3 bases and 4 bases respectively, with 7 bases between them. The CDR3 extends over 13 amino acids. These data belong to a study of blood T cell repertoires in COVID-19. Study background: Material from acute and convalescent COVID-19 was sourced from the United States, Italy and Spain. Sources were T cells, B-cell-depleted T cells, or PBMCs; the material itself was cDNA or gDNA.

Per the study methods: Counts of nucleated cells, estimated from reference gene primer amplification, were obtained. Using immunoSEQ multiplex PCR, the repertoire was profiled, and TCRdb retains in-frame clones only, with some absent. That table furnishes V, J and clone size, whereas the DNA furnished D and trimming. The profile covers about 210,000 clones, with 89% appearing a single time and under 5.5% taken by the ten largest. Sequenced: peripheral blood. The chain recombines TRBV14 with TRBJ1-3; D gene unclear. This clonotype originated in a middle-aged woman with acute or convalescent COVID-19. CDR3 residues: CASSQLQGNTIYF. The CDR3 nucleotides read TGTGCCAGCAGCCAGTTACAGGGAAACACCATATATTTT. Based on the CDR3 plus reference TRBV14 and TRBJ1-3, the full variable domain is EAGVTQFPSHSVIEKGQTVTLRCDPISGHDNLYWYRRVMGKEIKFLLHFVKESKQDESGMPNNRFLAERTGGTYSTLKVQPAELEDSGVYFCASSQLQGNTIYFGEGSWLTVV.